This T cell receptor beta chain was retrieved from a study of blood T cell repertoires in COVID-19. Across the study: PBMCs, B-cell-depleted T cells, or T cells provided the cDNA or gDNA that made up the material.

Trimming removed 4 bases from V and 6 bases from J, with 15 bases in between. There are 15 residues in the CDR3. Germline V gene lookup returns CDR1 MDHEN and CDR2 SYDVKM. In the original analysis: Amplification with reference gene primers provided the estimates of nucleated cell counts. The data were produced by immunoSEQ multiplex PCR, yet TCRdb's version contains in-frame clones alone and is incomplete. V and J calls and clone size are copied from that table; D and trimming were computed from the DNA. The table includes 83,000 or so clones, approximately 78% detected once. The sequencing sample was made of peripheral blood. This receptor was identified in a human donor in a cohort sampled during active COVID-19. This chain uses TRBV28 with TRBJ2-2, with D maybe TRBD1 (6 bases). For the CDR3, the DNA is TGTGCCAGCAGTTCCTACAGACAGGTTTCCGGGGAGCTGTTTTTT. Translated: CASSSYRQVSGELFF.